This TCR beta chain stems from a study of CD8 T cell repertoires and HIV-1 epitope variants. General observations from the study: Six of nine antigen-specific clonotypes appeared cross-reactive to autologous or escape variants.

Sequencing used immunoSEQ multiplex PCR; TCRdb keeps in-frame clones, though not all of them. This sample carries under 7,000 clones, about three fifths of them seen once, and the ten largest clones take approximately 43%. The sample holds a few counts of this clone. What it recognizes is unknown. Germline loops: CDR1 MNHEY, CDR2 SMNVEV (reference sequence). Trimming removed 6 bases from V and 5 bases from J; junction bases left unmatched: 9. The CDR3 has 15 residues. Sequencing was performed on cultured CD8+ T cells derived from PBMCs. The chain joins TRBV27 to TRBJ1-4, with TRBD1 matching 7 bases. The sequence was collected from a male donor with HIV. This chain's CDR3 is CASSLLGTENEKLFF. CDR3 sequence (DNA): TGTGCCAGCAGCCTTCTAGGGACAGAAAATGAAAAACTGTTTTTT. The full variable domain, in which reference TRBV27 and TRBJ1-4 provide the parts outside the CDR3, is EAQVTQNPRYLITVTGKKLTVTCSQNMNHEYMSWYRQDPGLGLRQIYYSMNVEVTDKGDVPEGYKVSRKEKRNFPLILESPSPNQTSLYFCASSLLGTENEKLFFGSGTQLSVL.